A single sample is the source of the 8 T cell receptor beta chains below, sequenced in a study of T cell responses to AZD1222 COVID-19 vaccine. Some clones are missing from TCRdb's copy, which holds only in-frame ones; the method was immunoSEQ multiplex PCR. The sample includes about 130,000 clones, 85% to 90% seen only once; the top ten take 9.5% to 15%. Sequencing used peripheral blood, obtained on day 0 of AZD1222 vaccination. These receptors originate from an adult in good health.

The chain is built from TRBV9 and TRBJ1-5; a possible D gene is TRBD1 (6 bases). There are 15 residues in the CDR3. From germline, CDR1 is SGDLS and CDR2 YYNGEE. Trimming removed 0 bases at V and 4 bases at J, with 11 bases between. This chain's CDR3 is CASSVGTGFNQPQHF. The CDR3 bases are TGTGCCAGCAGCGTAGGAACAGGGTTTAATCAGCCCCAGCATTTT.

The chain links TRBV5-1 to TRBJ2-2, with a weak D call TRBD1 (5 bases). This CDR3 contains 15 residues. Germline CDR1 and CDR2: SGHRS and YFSETQ. Trimming stripped 5 bases from V and 2 bases from J, with 13 bases between. The CDR3 coding sequence is TGCGCCAGCAGACTACAGGAACCCAACACCGGGGAGCTGTTTTTT. Translated, it gives CASRLQEPNTGELFF.

The gene calls are TRBV4-3 and TRBJ2-2; D is perhaps TRBD2 (6 bases). The CDR3 runs 17 residues. Germline CDR1 LGHNA, CDR2 YSLEER. With 0 bases removed from V and 1 base from J, the gap between germline ends came to 12 bases. CDR3 nucleotide sequence: TGCGCCAGCAGCCAAGATAGGAACGGGGGGAACACCGGGGAGCTGTTTTTT. This gives the protein CASSQDRNGGNTGELFF.

The chain has TRBV9 and TRBJ1-6; tentative D call: TRBD1 (6 bases). The CDR3 spans 13 residues. Germline lookup yields CDR1 SGDLS and CDR2 YYNGEE. The V end lost 6 bases, the J end lost 5 bases, and 9 bases lay between the germline ends. This chain's CDR3 is CASNRDDNSPLHF. The CDR3 DNA reads as TGTGCCAGCAACAGGGATGATAATTCACCCCTCCACTTT.

This clone appeared a few times. This chain uses TRBV4-1 with TRBJ1-3, with D unresolved. Germline loops: CDR1 MGHRA, CDR2 YSYEKL. The CDR3 length is 16 residues. Trimming left V 2 bases short and J 2 bases short, with 13 bases between. The CDR3 loop is CASSQPARVPGNTIYF. The CDR3 DNA follows: TGCGCCAGCAGCCAACCGGCGAGAGTCCCTGGAAACACCATATATTTT.

The V gene is TRBV6-6, the J gene TRBJ1-5, with 7 nucleotides matching TRBD1. Germline V gene sequence: CDR1 MNHNY, CDR2 SVGAGI (reference sequence). V dropped 6 bases and J dropped 3; count of bases not matched to a gene: 2. CDR3 size: 13 residues. The chain's CDR3 is CASRGQNNQPQHF. The CDR3, as DNA: TGTGCCAGCAGGGGACAGAACAATCAGCCCCAGCATTTT.

The rearrangement links TRBV10-3 to TRBJ2-5; D is unresolved. V was pared by 0 bases and J by 4 bases, with 12 bases between. CDR1 ENHRY and CDR2 SYGVKD come from the germline V gene. The CDR3 is 15 residues long. The chain's CDR3 is CAISESKGRAETQYF. The CDR3 DNA is TGTGCCATCAGTGAGTCGAAGGGCCGAGCAGAGACCCAGTACTTC.

The chain links TRBV5-1 to TRBJ1-2; D is ambiguous. This CDR3 has 13 residues. The germline V and J ends were trimmed by 4 bases and 6 bases, with 13 bases remaining between them. Germline V gives CDR1 SGHRS, CDR2 YFSETQ. The CDR3: CASSNQGPDGYTF. For the CDR3, the DNA is TGCGCCAGCAGCAACCAAGGACCTGATGGCTACACCTTC.